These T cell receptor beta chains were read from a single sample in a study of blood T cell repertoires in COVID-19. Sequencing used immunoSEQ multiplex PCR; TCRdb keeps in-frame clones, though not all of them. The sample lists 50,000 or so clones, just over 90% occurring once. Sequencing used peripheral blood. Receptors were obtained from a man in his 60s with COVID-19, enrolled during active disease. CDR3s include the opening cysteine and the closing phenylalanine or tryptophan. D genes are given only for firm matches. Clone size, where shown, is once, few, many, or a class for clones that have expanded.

TGTGCCAGCAGCCGGGACAGGGGGGACACCATATATTTT	CASSRDRGDTIYF	13	TRBV11-2	TRBJ1-3	TRBD1	.
TGTGCCATCAGTGAGTCGGGACTAGCGGGAGAGCGGCATGAGCAGTTCTTC	CAISESGLAGERHEQFF	17	TRBV10-3	TRBJ2-1	TRBD2	.
TGTGCCAGCAGCTGGACCGGGACTAGCGGCTACAATGAGCAGTTCTTC	CASSWTGTSGYNEQFF	16	TRBV7-2	TRBJ2-1	TRBD2	.
TGCACCAGCAGCCTGGGCGGGAGATTAGACACCGGGGAGCTGTTTTTT	CTSSLGGRLDTGELFF	16	TRBV1	TRBJ2-2	.	.
TGTGCCAGCAGCCAAACAAACTCCTACGAGCAGTACTTC	CASSQTNSYEQYF	13	TRBV3-1/TRBV3-2	TRBJ2-7	.	.
TGTGCCAGCAGTCGACAGGGGGCCGGGGAGCTGTTTTTT	CASSRQGAGELFF	13	TRBV27	TRBJ2-2	TRBD1	.
TGTGCCAGCAGGGGGGACAGCTCTAACTATGGCTACACCTTC	CASRGDSSNYGYTF	14	TRBV7-9	TRBJ1-2	TRBD1	.
TGCGCCAGCAGCTTGACAGGGGTGACTAATGAAAAACTGTTTTTT	CASSLTGVTNEKLFF	15	TRBV5-1	TRBJ1-4	TRBD1	.
TGTGCCAGACCCGGGAGGGTCAAAGCTAATGAAAAACTGTTTTTT	CARPGRVKANEKLFF	15	TRBV27	TRBJ1-4	.	.
TGTGCCAGCAGCTTGTCTTTAACAGGGGGCGACTATGGCTACACCTTC	CASSLSLTGGDYGYTF	16	TRBV5-8	TRBJ1-2	TRBD1	.
TGTGCCAGCAGTTACTCGAGAGGCCTTAACACTGAAGCTTTCTTT	CASSYSRGLNTEAFF	15	TRBV6-5	TRBJ1-1	.	.
TGTGCCAGCTCCCCCGGCGGGAGTACCAACTATGGCTACACCTTC	CASSPGGSTNYGYTF	15	TRBV18	TRBJ1-2	.	.
TGCGCCAGCAGCCTGGATTTAGGGAGCTCCTACGAGCAGTACTTC	CASSLDLGSSYEQYF	15	TRBV4-1	TRBJ2-7	.	.
TGCAGTGCTAGTGGACAGGGGCTCGCTTCGGGAGGCTACACCTTC	CSASGQGLASGGYTF	15	TRBV20-1	TRBJ1-2	TRBD1	.
TGTGCCAGCAGCGTATCGACAGGGCTTGCCACTGAAGCTTTCTTT	CASSVSTGLATEAFF	15	TRBV9	TRBJ1-1	TRBD1	once
TGTGCCAGCAGCCCAGAAACAGGGAAAGAACGCTACAATGAGCAGTTCTTC	CASSPETGKERYNEQFF	17	TRBV11-2	TRBJ2-1	.	once
TGTGCTAGTGCTACCCCCGGATGGGCGGGAGGAACCGGGGAGCTGTTTTTT	CASATPGWAGGTGELFF	17	TRBV12-5	TRBJ2-2	TRBD2	.
TGCGCCAGCAGCCAAGGCGGGAGCTCCTACGAGCAGTACTTC	CASSQGGSSYEQYF	14	TRBV4-1	TRBJ2-7	TRBD2	.
TGTGCCAGCAGTTTAGGAGGCTCCTACGAGCAGTACTTC	CASSLGGSYEQYF	13	TRBV12-3/TRBV12-4	TRBJ2-7	.	.
TGTGCCAGCAGCGTAGGTCCGGGGGGGCGCGGAGATACGCAGTATTTT	CASSVGPGGRGDTQYF	16	TRBV9	TRBJ2-3	TRBD2	once
TGTGCCATCAGTGAGCAACCGGGACTAGCGGGGGGGAACGAGCAGTACTTC	CAISEQPGLAGGNEQYF	17	TRBV10-3	TRBJ2-7	TRBD2	.
TGCGCCAGCAGCCTACAGACTAGGGCACGCACAGATACGCAGTATTTT	CASSLQTRARTDTQYF	16	TRBV4-1	TRBJ2-3	.	.
TGTGCCAGCAGTTACTCGTCAGACACCGGCTACACCTTC	CASSYSSDTGYTF	13	TRBV6-5	TRBJ1-2	.	.
TGTGCCAGCGGCCGGACTAGCCGGAACACCGGGGAGCTGTTTTTT	CASGRTSRNTGELFF	15	TRBV6-5	TRBJ2-2	TRBD2	.
TGCGCCAGCAAACCGGGGGGTCAAACTGAAGCTTTCTTT	CASKPGGQTEAFF	13	TRBV5-1	TRBJ1-1	.	.
TGCAGTGCTCTACGGAGTTACGAGCAGTACTTC	CSALRSYEQYF	11	TRBV20-1	TRBJ2-7	.	.
TGTGCCTGGAGTAGGGACAGGAAAAGTCCCGGAGCCCAAGGCGTGAACACTGAAGCTTTCTTT	CAWSRDRKSPGAQGVNTEAFF	21	TRBV30	TRBJ1-1	TRBD1	.
TGTGCCAGCAGGCTAGTAGGAAACACCATATATTTT	CASRLVGNTIYF	12	TRBV28	TRBJ1-3	.	.
TGTGCCAGCAGCTTATTCCGGGACAGGGGGCAGAATGAAGCTTTCTTT	CASSLFRDRGQNEAFF	16	TRBV7-9	TRBJ1-1	TRBD1	.
TGTGCCAGCAGCGTACTAATAGCGGGAGTTCTCCACGAGCAGTACTTC	CASSVLIAGVLHEQYF	16	TRBV5-6	TRBJ2-7	TRBD2	.
TGTGCCAGTAGTATAGATTGGACACGATTGTACGAGCAGTACTTC	CASSIDWTRLYEQYF	15	TRBV19	TRBJ2-7	.	.
TGCAGTGCCAATCGGGGGGAGACCCAGTACTTC	CSANRGETQYF	11	TRBV20-1	TRBJ2-5	.	once
TGTGCCAGCAGCTTAAGGGCAGGGGGTAATGAGCAGTTCTTC	CASSLRAGGNEQFF	14	TRBV7-9	TRBJ2-1	TRBD1	.
TGTGCCAGCTCACCACCGGGACTAGCGGTTAGCACAGATACGCAGTATTTT	CASSPPGLAVSTDTQYF	17	TRBV18	TRBJ2-3	TRBD2	.
TGTGCCAGCAGCTCCTTTGACAGGGGGGAAAACATTCAGTACTTC	CASSSFDRGENIQYF	15	TRBV7-9	TRBJ2-4	TRBD1	.
TGTGCCAACCCCCCTTACCCGACTAGCGGGAGGGCAGATACGCAGTATTTT	CANPPYPTSGRADTQYF	17	TRBV6-4	TRBJ2-3	TRBD2	.
TGTGCCAGCAGCTTAGTGGGAGCGGAGGGGGAGACCCAGTACTTC	CASSLVGAEGETQYF	15	TRBV7-2	TRBJ2-5	.	.
TGTGCCAGCAGCCACTCCCTCCGGTCTGGCTACACCTTC	CASSHSLRSGYTF	13	TRBV3-1/TRBV3-2	TRBJ1-2	.	.
TGTGCCAGCAGCTTAGGAGGGCGGGTGAACACTGAAGCTTTCTTT	CASSLGGRVNTEAFF	15	TRBV7-2	TRBJ1-1	.	.
TGTGCCAGCAGCTTAGGGACAGGGATCGGCGGCTACACCTTC	CASSLGTGIGGYTF	14	TRBV7-2	TRBJ1-2	TRBD1	.
TGTGCCAGCAGCCAAGATCGGGGCACAGATACGCAGTATTTT	CASSQDRGTDTQYF	14	TRBV3-1/TRBV3-2	TRBJ2-3	.	.
TGTGCCAGCAGTTCATTACAGGGTAACTATGGCTACACCTTC	CASSSLQGNYGYTF	14	TRBV27	TRBJ1-2	.	.
TGTGCCAGCAGCTTAGGAGCTACTAACTATGGCTACACCTTC	CASSLGATNYGYTF	14	TRBV7-3	TRBJ1-2	.	.
TGCGCCAGCAGCCCCCCAGGGTCGGACGAGCAGTACTTC	CASSPPGSDEQYF	13	TRBV5-1	TRBJ2-7	.	.
TGTGCCAGCAGTTCCGACAGGGCTGCTAACTATGGCTACACCTTC	CASSSDRAANYGYTF	15	TRBV28	TRBJ1-2	TRBD1	.
TGTGCCAGTAGAGGGGGCGTGAGTGATTCACCCCTCCACTTT	CASRGGVSDSPLHF	14	TRBV19	TRBJ1-6	TRBD1	.
TGCGCCAGCAGCTTAAATAGCGGCCCCACCGGGGAGCTGTTTTTT	CASSLNSGPTGELFF	15	TRBV5-1	TRBJ2-2	.	few
TGCGCCAGCAAGGGAGTCAAAGGCGAGCAGTACTTC	CASKGVKGEQYF	12	TRBV10-2	TRBJ2-7	.	.
TGTGCCAGCAGAAGGACAGAGCACTATGGCTACACCTTC	CASRRTEHYGYTF	13	TRBV6-5	TRBJ1-2	.	.
TGTGCCAGCAGCCAAGGGACTAGCGGGGGCCGTGGGTACTTC	CASSQGTSGGRGYF	14	TRBV7-9	TRBJ2-7	TRBD2	.
TGTGCCAGCTCTCCCAATCCCGTTGGCGCGGGAGGATCCTACGAGCAGTACTTC	CASSPNPVGAGGSYEQYF	18	TRBV18	TRBJ2-7	TRBD2	once
TGCGCCAGCAGTCAACAGGGGTTTTCGGGCATAGAAGGTAGTATCCGATATAATTCACCCCTCCACTTT	CASSQQGFSGIEGSIRYNSPLHF	23	TRBV23-1	TRBJ1-6	.	.
TGTGCCAGCAGCGGCCAGACTAGCGCAGATACGCAGTATTTT	CASSGQTSADTQYF	14	TRBV9	TRBJ2-3	TRBD2	.
TGTGCCACCACCTCCGGGTTTACTAGCACAGATACGCAGTATTTT	CATTSGFTSTDTQYF	15	TRBV19	TRBJ2-3	.	.
TGTGCCAGCAGCCCGAGCGGGACCGTGACCTACGAGCAGTACTTC	CASSPSGTVTYEQYF	15	TRBV7-2	TRBJ2-7	TRBD2	once
TGCGCCAGCAGCACACCGGGACAGGGCGGAACCGGGGAGCTGTTTTTT	CASSTPGQGGTGELFF	16	TRBV5-1	TRBJ2-2	TRBD1	.
TGTGCCATCAGTCCAGACAGGTGGGAGACCCAGTACTTC	CAISPDRWETQYF	13	TRBV10-3	TRBJ2-5	.	.
TGTGCCAGCAGTCCCGACAGATTGAACACTGAAGCTTTCTTT	CASSPDRLNTEAFF	14	TRBV5-4	TRBJ1-1	.	.
TGTGCCAGTAGTCCCCGGACAGCCATCACAGATACGCAGTATTTT	CASSPRTAITDTQYF	15	TRBV19	TRBJ2-3	.	.